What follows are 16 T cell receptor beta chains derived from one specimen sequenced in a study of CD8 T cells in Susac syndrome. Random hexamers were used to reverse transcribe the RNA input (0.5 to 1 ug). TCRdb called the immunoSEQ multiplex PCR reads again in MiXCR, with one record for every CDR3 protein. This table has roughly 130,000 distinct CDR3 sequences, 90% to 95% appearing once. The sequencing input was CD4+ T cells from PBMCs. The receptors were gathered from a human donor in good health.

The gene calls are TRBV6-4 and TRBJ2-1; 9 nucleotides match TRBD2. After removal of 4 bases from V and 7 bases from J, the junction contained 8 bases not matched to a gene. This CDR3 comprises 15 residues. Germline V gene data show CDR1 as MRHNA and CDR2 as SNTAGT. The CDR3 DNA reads TGTGCCAGCAGTGGAGGAAGCGGGAGGTCGAATGAGCAGTTCTTC. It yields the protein CASSGGSGRSNEQFF.

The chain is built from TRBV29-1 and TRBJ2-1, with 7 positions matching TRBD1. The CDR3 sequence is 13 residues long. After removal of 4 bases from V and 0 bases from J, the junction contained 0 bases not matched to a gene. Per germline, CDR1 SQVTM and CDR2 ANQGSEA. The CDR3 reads CSVGDSSYNEQFF. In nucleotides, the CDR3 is TGCAGCGTTGGGGACAGCTCCTACAATGAGCAGTTCTTC.

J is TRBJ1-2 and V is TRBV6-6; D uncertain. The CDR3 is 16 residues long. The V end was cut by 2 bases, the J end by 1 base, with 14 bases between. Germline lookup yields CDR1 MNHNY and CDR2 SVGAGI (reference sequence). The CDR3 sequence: CASSYTLSGLNYGYTF. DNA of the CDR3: TGTGCCAGCAGTTACACCCTAAGCGGGCTTAACTATGGCTACACCTTC.

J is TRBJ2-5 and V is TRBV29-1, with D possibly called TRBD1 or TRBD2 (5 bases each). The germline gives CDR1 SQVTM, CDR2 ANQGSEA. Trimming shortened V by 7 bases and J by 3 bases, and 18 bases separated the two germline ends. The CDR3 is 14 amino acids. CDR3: CSAERGFTKETQYF. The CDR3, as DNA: TGCAGCGCCGAGAGGGGATTCACAAAAGAGACCCAGTACTTC.

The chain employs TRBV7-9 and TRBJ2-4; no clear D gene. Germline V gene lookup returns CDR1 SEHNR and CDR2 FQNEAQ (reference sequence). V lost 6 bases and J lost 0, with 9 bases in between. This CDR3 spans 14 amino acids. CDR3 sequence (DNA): TGTGCCAGCAGTCAGTCAGGAGCCAAAAACATTCAGTACTTC. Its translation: CASSQSGAKNIQYF.

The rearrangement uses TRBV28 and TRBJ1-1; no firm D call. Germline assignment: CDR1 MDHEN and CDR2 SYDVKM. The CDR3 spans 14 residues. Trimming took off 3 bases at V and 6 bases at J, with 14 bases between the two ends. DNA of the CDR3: TGTGCCAGCAGTTTCTCCGGCCCTCTCCCTGAAGCTTTCTTT. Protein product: CASSFSGPLPEAFF.

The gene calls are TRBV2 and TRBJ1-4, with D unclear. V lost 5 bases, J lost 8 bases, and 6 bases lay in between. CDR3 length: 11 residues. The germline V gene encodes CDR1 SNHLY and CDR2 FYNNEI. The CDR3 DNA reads TGTGCCAGCAGTATGAGGGAAAAACTGTTTTTT. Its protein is CASSMREKLFF. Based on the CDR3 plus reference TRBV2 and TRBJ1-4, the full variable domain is EPEVTQTPSHQVTQMGQEVILRCVPISNHLYFYWYRQILGQKVEFLVSFYNNEISEKSEIFDDQFSVERPDGSNFTLKIRSTKLEDSAMYFCASSMREKLFFGSGTQLSVL.

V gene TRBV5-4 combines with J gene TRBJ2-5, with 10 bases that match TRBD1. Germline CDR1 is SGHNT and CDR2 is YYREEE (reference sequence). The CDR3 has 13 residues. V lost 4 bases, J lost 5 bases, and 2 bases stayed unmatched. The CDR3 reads CASSKDRGETQYF. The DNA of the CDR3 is TGTGCCAGCAGCAAGGACAGGGGGGAGACCCAGTACTTC.

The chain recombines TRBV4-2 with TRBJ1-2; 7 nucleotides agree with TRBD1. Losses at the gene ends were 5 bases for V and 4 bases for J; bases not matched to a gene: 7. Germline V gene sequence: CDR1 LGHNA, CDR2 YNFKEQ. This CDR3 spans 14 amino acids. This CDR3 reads CASSYTTGVYGYTF. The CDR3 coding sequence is TGTGCCAGCAGCTATACAACAGGGGTCTATGGCTACACCTTC.

The CDR3 nucleotides are TGTGCCAGCAGTGAAGGACACCGAGCTTGGGGCTACACCTTC. It encodes CASSEGHRAWGYTF. V is TRBV12-3 or TRBV12-4 and J is TRBJ1-2; TRBD1 is a possible D gene (5 bases). The V gene lost 5 bases and the J gene lost 8 bases, with 18 bases spanning the gap. The CDR3 totals 14 residues.

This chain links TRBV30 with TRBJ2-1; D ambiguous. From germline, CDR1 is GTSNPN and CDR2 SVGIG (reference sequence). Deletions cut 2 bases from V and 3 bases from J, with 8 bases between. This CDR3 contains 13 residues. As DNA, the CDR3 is TGTGCCTGGAGTCTCGGCCGCTACAATGAGCAGTTCTTC. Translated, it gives CAWSLGRYNEQFF.

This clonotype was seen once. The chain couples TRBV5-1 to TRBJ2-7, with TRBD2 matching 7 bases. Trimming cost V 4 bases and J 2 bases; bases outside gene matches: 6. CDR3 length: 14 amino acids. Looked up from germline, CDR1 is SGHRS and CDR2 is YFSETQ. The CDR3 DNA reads TGCGCCAGCAGCAGGGAGGGCCCGGCCTACGAGCAGTACTTC. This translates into CASSREGPAYEQYF.

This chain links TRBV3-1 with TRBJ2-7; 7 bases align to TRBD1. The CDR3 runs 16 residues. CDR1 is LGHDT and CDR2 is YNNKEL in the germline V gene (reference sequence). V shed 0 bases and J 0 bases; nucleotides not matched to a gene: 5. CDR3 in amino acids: CASSQDVRGSSYEQYF. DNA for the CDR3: TGTGCCAGCAGCCAAGATGTCAGGGGGTCCTCCTACGAGCAGTACTTC.

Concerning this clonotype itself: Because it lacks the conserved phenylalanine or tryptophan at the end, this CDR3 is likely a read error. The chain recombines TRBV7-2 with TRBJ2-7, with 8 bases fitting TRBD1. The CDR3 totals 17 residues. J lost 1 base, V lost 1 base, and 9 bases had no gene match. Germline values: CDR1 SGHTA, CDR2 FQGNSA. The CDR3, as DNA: TGTGCCAGCAGCTTAGGGACCAGACAGGGGAATTCCTACGAGCAGTACCTC. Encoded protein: CASSLGTRQGNSYEQYL.

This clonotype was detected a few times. Written as DNA, the CDR3 is TGTGCCAGCAGCCAAGATCCAGGCTATGGCTACACCTTC. Encoded protein: CASSQDPGYGYTF. J is TRBJ1-2 and V is TRBV3-1; no clear D gene. Trimming took 0 bases from V and 4 from J, leaving 6 bases between them. The CDR3 runs 13 residues. Germline V gene data show CDR1 as LGHDT and CDR2 as YNNKEL (reference sequence).

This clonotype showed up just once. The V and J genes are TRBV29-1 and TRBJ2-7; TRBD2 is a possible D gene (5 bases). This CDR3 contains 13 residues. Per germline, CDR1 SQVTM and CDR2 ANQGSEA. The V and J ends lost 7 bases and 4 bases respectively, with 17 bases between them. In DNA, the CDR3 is TGCAGCGCCAGAAGGGCCGGGGAGTACGAGCAGTACTTC. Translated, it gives CSARRAGEYEQYF.